Listed here are 28 T cell receptor beta chains from one sample, sequenced in a study of cytomegalovirus exposure and HLA in healthy donors (dated by TCRdb to about 2017). Libraries were made using the immunoSEQ multiplex PCR assay. For the multiplex PCR, a mixture combining 60 forward primers for TCR Vbeta segments and 13 reverse primers for TCR Jbeta segments was used. TCRdb stores this immuneACCESS table with in-frame sequences only. Part of the clones is absent; in the studies checked, under half of the shortfall reflects unresolved V genes, and no reason is known for the rest. The sample data list 120,000 or so clones, and 75% of these were observed just once. In total, the top ten clones hold under 3.5% of the sample. The sequenced sample consisted of PBMCs. Receptor source: a woman aged 45-65 years in good health and CMV-seronegative.

Concerning this clone itself: Mismatch with germline at one junction end may stem from a read error. V usage is TRBV19 and J usage is TRBJ2-6, with 9 bases identical to TRBD1. Germline CDR1 LNHDA, CDR2 SQIVND (reference sequence). The CDR3 spans 13 residues. Here the CDR3 reads CASSIVPGQGQSF. As DNA, the CDR3 is TGTGCCAGTAGTATAGTCCCCGGACAGGGGCAGTCTTTC. The full variable domain, with the rest looked up from reference TRBV19 and TRBJ2-6, is DGGITQSPKYLFRKEGQNVTLSCEQNLNHDAMYWYRQDPGQGLRLIYYSQIVNDFQKGDIAEGYSVSREKKESFPLTVTSAQKNPTAFYLCASSIVPGQGQSFGAGSRLTVL.

V usage is TRBV23-1 and J usage is TRBJ2-1; D call uncertain. TRBV23-1 is treated as an ORF (open reading frame) with a function not yet certain. Trimming cost V 5 bases and J 6 bases, with 8 bases left between them. This CDR3 is 12 amino acids long. In DNA, the CDR3 is TGCGCCAGCAGTTCTCTACCCAATGAGCAGTTCTTC. Translated, it gives CASSSLPNEQFF.

The chain joins TRBV6-1 to TRBJ2-5, with TRBD1 matching over 9 bases. The J call is doubtful: the DNA matches TRBJ2-7 better. Germline values: CDR1 MNHNS, CDR2 SASEGT. The CDR3 length is 15 residues. CDR3 bases: TGTGCCAGTCATCTCGTGAGGGACAGGGAATACGAGCAGTACTTC. Translating it yields CASHLVRDREYEQYF.

The chain couples TRBV5-1 to TRBJ2-7; possibly TRBD2 for D (6 bases). The V end lost 2 bases, the J end lost 3 bases, and 12 bases lay between the germline ends. CDR3 length: 14 residues. CDR1 SGHRS and CDR2 YFSETQ come from the germline V gene. CDR3 bases: TGCGCCAGCAGCTTAGGGGACTCCCACTACGAGCAGTACTTC. Translated, it gives CASSLGDSHYEQYF. The variable domain in full, with the rest retrieved from reference TRBV5-1 and TRBJ2-7, is KAGVTQTPRYLIKTRGQQVTLSCSPISGHRSVSWYQQTPGQGLQFLFEYFSETQRNKGNFPGRFSGRQFSNSRSEMNVSTLELGDSALYLCASSLGDSHYEQYFGPGTRLTVT.

This clone was observed a handful of times. As DNA, the CDR3 is TGTGCCAGCAGTTTAGTGTACGGCGGGAGCACAGATACGCAGTATTTT. As protein: CASSLVYGGSTDTQYF. This chain uses TRBV28 with TRBJ2-3, with a possible D match to TRBD2 (5 bases). The CDR3 spans 16 residues. V was clipped by 2 bases and J by 0 bases, with 12 bases between them. The V gene's germline CDR1 is MDHEN and CDR2 SYDVKM.

CDR3 coding DNA: TGTGCCAGCAGTCCGTCGGACACAAACACCGGGGAGCTGTTTTTT. Amino acids: CASSPSDTNTGELFF. The rearrangement links TRBV28 to TRBJ2-2; TRBD1 might be the D (5 bases). Per the germline V gene, CDR1 is MDHEN and CDR2 is SYDVKM. V shed 5 bases and J shed 2 bases, with 12 bases lying between them. The CDR3 extends over 15 amino acids. Combining the CDR3 with reference TRBV28 and TRBJ2-2 gives the whole variable domain DVKVTQSSRYLVKRTGEKVFLECVQDMDHENMFWYRQDPGLGLRLIYFSYDVKMKEKGDIPEGYSVSREKKERFSLILESASTNQTSMYLCASSPSDTNTGELFFGEGSRLTVL.

With respect to this clone: A junction boundary mismatches the germline segment, possibly from a read error. The V call is TRBV7-9, the J call TRBJ2-6; D is uncertain. The V gene's germline CDR1 is SEHNR and CDR2 FQNEAQ (reference sequence). This CDR3 has 14 amino acids. The CDR3 nucleotides are TGTTCCAGCAGCCCCCTTCAGGGGGCCAACGTCCTGACTTTC. Translation gives CSSSPLQGANVLTF.

The J gene is TRBJ2-2, the V gene TRBV5-1; no definite D call. Trimming pared 0 bases from V and 0 bases from J, leaving 6 bases between. The germline V gene has CDR1 SGHRS and CDR2 YFSETQ. The CDR3 totals 15 residues. CDR3 sequence: CASSLEQTNTGELFF. CDR3 in DNA: TGCGCCAGCAGCTTGGAACAGACGAACACCGGGGAGCTGTTTTTT.

The chain recombines TRBV27 with TRBJ2-1; a weak D match, TRBD1 (6 bases). This CDR3 spans 14 amino acids. The germline V gene has CDR1 MNHEY and CDR2 SMNVEV (reference sequence). V lost 2 bases, J lost 6 bases, and 11 bases lay in between. The CDR3 protein is CASSLGGTSNEQFF. The CDR3 bases are TGTGCCAGCAGTTTAGGGGGCACTAGCAATGAGCAGTTCTTC.

This clone is a singleton in its sample. The chain has TRBV7-2 and TRBJ2-3; D possibly corresponds to TRBD1 (6 bases). V shed 2 bases and J shed 6 bases, with 9 bases lying between them. The V gene's germline CDR1 is SGHTA and CDR2 FQGNSA. This CDR3 is built from 13 residues. The CDR3 protein is CASSLIGGDTQYF. The CDR3 DNA sequence: TGTGCCAGCAGCTTAATAGGGGGTGATACGCAGTATTTT.

The CDR3 spells CASSLGVSETYEQYF. The CDR3 DNA follows: TGTGCCAGCAGTTTGGGAGTTAGCGAGACCTACGAGCAGTACTTC. The chain employs TRBV28 and TRBJ2-7; D may be TRBD2 (5 bases). The germline gives CDR1 MDHEN, CDR2 SYDVKM. Trimming took off 3 bases at V and 2 bases at J, with 14 bases between the two ends. CDR3 length: 15 residues.

The chain has TRBV9 and TRBJ2-5, with a weak D call TRBD2 (6 bases). This CDR3 is built from 14 residues. Per the germline V gene, CDR1 is SGDLS and CDR2 is YYNGEE. V was pared by 3 bases and J by 1 base, with 10 bases between. The CDR3 sequence: CASSEGLVQETQYF. The CDR3 bases are TGTGCCAGCAGCGAGGGACTTGTCCAAGAGACCCAGTACTTC. The whole variable domain, filled in from reference TRBV9 and TRBJ2-5, reads DSGVTQTPKHLITATGQRVTLRCSPRSGDLSVYWYQQSLDQGLQFLIQYYNGEERAKGNILERFSAQQFPDLHSELNLSSLELGDSALYFCASSEGLVQETQYFGPGTRLLVL.

The chain uses TRBV10-3 and TRBJ2-7, with TRBD2 as a possible D gene (7 bases). CDR3 length equals 15 residues. Germline lookup yields CDR1 ENHRY and CDR2 SYGVKD. V was trimmed by 3 bases and J by 1 base, leaving 13 bases between them. Written as DNA, the CDR3 is TGTGCCATCAGTGATAGTAGGGGGGGGTCCTACGAGCAGTACTTC. It yields the protein CAISDSRGGSYEQYF.

This rearrangement joins TRBV18 to TRBJ2-7; perhaps TRBD2 as D (6 bases). V lost 2 bases to trimming and J lost 6 bases, with 20 bases between them. Germline loops: CDR1 KGHSH, CDR2 LQKENI. The CDR3 spans 16 residues. The CDR3 here is CASSPSDYLSPGEQYF. The CDR3 coding sequence is TGTGCCAGCTCACCATCGGACTACCTGAGCCCGGGCGAGCAGTACTTC.

V and J are TRBV4-3 and TRBJ1-5; D is uncertain. Germline V gene data show CDR1 as LGHNA and CDR2 as YSLEER. V lost 0 bases to trimming and J lost 6 bases, with 9 bases between them. This CDR3 region has 14 residues. DNA for the CDR3: TGCGCCAGCAGCCAAGACCGGGGTTTTCAGCCCCAGCATTTT. This sequence encodes CASSQDRGFQPQHF.

This CDR3 is CASSQRIAGEQETQYF. CDR3 coding DNA: TGTGCCAGCAGCCAAAGAATAGCGGGAGAACAAGAGACCCAGTACTTC. This chain links TRBV4-2 with TRBJ2-5, with 9 bases aligning to TRBD2. The germline V gene has CDR1 LGHNA and CDR2 YNFKEQ. CDR3 size: 16 residues. The trim removed 2 bases at V and 2 bases at J, leaving 6 bases unmatched.

The chain combines TRBV9 with TRBJ1-2, with 8 nucleotides matching TRBD1. This CDR3 is built from 17 residues. Germline V gives CDR1 SGDLS, CDR2 YYNGEE. After removal of 4 bases from V and 0 bases from J, the junction contained 11 bases not matched to a gene. CDR3 region: CASSSPTGVEANYGYTF. The CDR3 nucleotides read TGTGCCAGCAGCTCTCCGACAGGGGTGGAGGCTAACTATGGCTACACCTTC.

This clone came up a few times. This chain connects TRBV5-5 to TRBJ2-7, with 10 bases aligning to TRBD1. The V segment lost 7 bases and the J segment 3 bases; nucleotides outside the gene matches: 7. The CDR3 loop spans 14 amino acids. CDR1 is SGHKS and CDR2 is YYEKEE in the germline V gene (reference sequence). As DNA, the CDR3 is TGTGCCAGCGATCGGACAGGGGGATACTACGAGCAGTACTTC. Translation gives CASDRTGGYYEQYF.

The rearrangement joins TRBV28 to TRBJ2-3, with 11 bases fitting TRBD2. Looked up from germline, CDR1 is MDHEN and CDR2 is SYDVKM. The V segment lost 8 bases and the J segment 3 bases; nucleotides outside the gene matches: 7. The CDR3 consists of 15 residues. The CDR3 sequence: CASRHSGRVTDTQYF. DNA of the CDR3: TGTGCCAGCCGGCATAGCGGGAGGGTGACAGATACGCAGTATTTT.

The chain joins TRBV7-9 to TRBJ2-6; weak D call: TRBD1 (5 bases). Trimming cost V 6 bases and J 0 bases, with 9 bases left between them. Germline CDR1 SEHNR, CDR2 FQNEAQ (reference sequence). CDR3 length: 15 residues. Here the CDR3 DNA reads TGTGCCAGCAGTCAAGGGGACTCTGGGGCCAACGTCCTGACTTTC. Translated: CASSQGDSGANVLTF.

This chain joins TRBV5-1 and TRBJ2-2; D perhaps matches TRBD2 (5 bases). This CDR3 has 15 amino acids. The germline gives CDR1 SGHRS, CDR2 YFSETQ. V was cut by 5 bases and J by 0 bases, with 11 bases left in between. The CDR3 bases are TGCGCCAGCAGGCCGACTAACCCGAACACCGGGGAGCTGTTTTTT. This encodes CASRPTNPNTGELFF.

The rearrangement joins TRBV9 to TRBJ2-2; a weak D match, TRBD2 (5 bases). CDR1 SGDLS and CDR2 YYNGEE come from the germline V gene. The V gene lost 5 bases and the J gene lost 1 base, with 6 bases spanning the gap. This CDR3 spans 13 amino acids. CDR3: CASSGGNTGELFF. CDR3 nucleotides: TGTGCCAGCAGTGGAGGGAACACCGGGGAGCTGTTTTTT.

A few counts support this clone. The chain employs TRBV27 and TRBJ2-3, with unresolved D. The length of the CDR3 is 15 residues. Per the germline V gene, CDR1 is MNHEY and CDR2 is SMNVEV (reference sequence). V was pared by 3 bases and J by 2 bases, with 12 bases between. The CDR3 DNA follows: TGTGCCAGCAGTTTGGGCATACCAATCACAGATACGCAGTATTTT. Its translation: CASSLGIPITDTQYF.

The chain combines TRBV11-2 with TRBJ2-5, with TRBD2 as a possible D gene (6 bases). With 3 bases removed from V and 5 bases from J, the gap between germline ends came to 13 bases. The CDR3 length is 14 residues. Germline V gives CDR1 SGHAT, CDR2 FQNNGV. DNA for the CDR3: TGTGCCAGCAGCTTGTGGGGGAGCGGGGAGACCCAGTACTTC. Protein: CASSLWGSGETQYF. Variable domain in full (rest from reference TRBV11-2 and TRBJ2-5): EAGVAQSPRYKIIEKRQSVAFWCNPISGHATLYWYQQILGQGPKLLIQFQNNGVVDDSQLPKDRFSAERLKGVDSTLKIQPAKLEDSAVYLCASSLWGSGETQYFGPGTRLLVL.

V is TRBV28 and J is TRBJ2-5; 9 bases map to TRBD2. CDR1 is MDHEN, CDR2 SYDVKM, per germline. The CDR3 has 19 amino acids. The V and J ends lost 6 bases and 0 bases, in that order; junction bases with no gene match: 17. Here the CDR3 reads CASRSSTPTSGHYQETQYF. The CDR3 DNA sequence: TGTGCCAGCAGGTCATCAACCCCGACTAGCGGCCATTACCAAGAGACCCAGTACTTC.

This sequence joins TRBV19 and TRBJ2-2, with no clear D. This CDR3 has 15 amino acids. V was cut by 7 bases and J by 2 bases, with 14 bases left in between. Looked up from germline, CDR1 is LNHDA and CDR2 is SQIVND (reference sequence). The CDR3, as DNA: TGTGCCAGTACCCAGGCTCCCCTTAACACCGGGGAGCTGTTTTTT. This codes for CASTQAPLNTGELFF.

V is TRBV5-4 and J is TRBJ2-7; the D gene is possibly TRBD1 (7 bases). The germline V gene encodes CDR1 SGHNT and CDR2 YYREEE (reference sequence). The V end lost 5 bases, the J end lost 4 bases, and 19 bases lay between the germline ends. CDR3 length: 15 residues. CDR3 sequence (DNA): TGTGCCAGCAGGCTTGGAGGAGCAGGGGGGTACGAGCAGTACTTC. It is translated as CASRLGGAGGYEQYF.

This clone was seen a handful of times. This chain connects TRBV10-3 to TRBJ1-3; D ambiguous. Germline-derived CDR1 and CDR2 are ENHRY and SYGVKD. V was cut by 4 bases and J by 0 bases, with 22 bases left in between. CDR3 length: 19 amino acids. CDR3 coding DNA: TGTGCCATCAGTGGAAACGGGGAGCAGAGTTTCAACTCTGGAAACACCATATATTTT. Amino acids: CAISGNGEQSFNSGNTIYF.